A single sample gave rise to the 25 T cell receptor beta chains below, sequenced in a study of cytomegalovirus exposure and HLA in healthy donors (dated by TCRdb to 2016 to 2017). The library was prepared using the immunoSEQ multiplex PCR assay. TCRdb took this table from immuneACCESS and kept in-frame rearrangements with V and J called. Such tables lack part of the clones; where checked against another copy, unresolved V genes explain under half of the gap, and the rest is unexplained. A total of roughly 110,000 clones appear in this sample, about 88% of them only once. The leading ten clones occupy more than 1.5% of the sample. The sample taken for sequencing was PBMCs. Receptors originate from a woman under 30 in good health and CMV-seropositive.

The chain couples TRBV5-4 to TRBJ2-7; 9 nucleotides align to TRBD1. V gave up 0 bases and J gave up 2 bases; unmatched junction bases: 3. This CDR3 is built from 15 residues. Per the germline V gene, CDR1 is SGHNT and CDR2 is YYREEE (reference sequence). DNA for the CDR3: TGTGCCAGCAGCTTGGGGGGACAGGGTACCTACGAGCAGTACTTC. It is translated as CASSLGGQGTYEQYF.

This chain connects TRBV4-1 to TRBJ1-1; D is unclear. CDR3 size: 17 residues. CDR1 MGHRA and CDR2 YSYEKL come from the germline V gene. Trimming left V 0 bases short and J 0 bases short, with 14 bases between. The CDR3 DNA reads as TGCGCCAGCAGCCAAGAGGTGACGAGCAGGATGAACACTGAAGCTTTCTTT. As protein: CASSQEVTSRMNTEAFF.

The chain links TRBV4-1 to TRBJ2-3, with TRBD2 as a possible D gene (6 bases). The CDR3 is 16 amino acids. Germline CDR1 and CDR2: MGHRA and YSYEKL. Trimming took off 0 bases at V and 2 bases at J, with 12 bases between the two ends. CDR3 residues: CASSQDRDFHTDTQYF. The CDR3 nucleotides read TGCGCCAGCAGCCAAGACAGGGACTTCCACACAGATACGCAGTATTTT.

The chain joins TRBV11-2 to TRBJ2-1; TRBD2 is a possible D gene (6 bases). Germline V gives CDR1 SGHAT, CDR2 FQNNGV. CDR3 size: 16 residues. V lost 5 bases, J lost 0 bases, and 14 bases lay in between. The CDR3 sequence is CASSALWTISYNEQFF. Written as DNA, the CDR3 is TGTGCCAGCAGCGCGCTTTGGACTATCTCCTACAATGAGCAGTTCTTC. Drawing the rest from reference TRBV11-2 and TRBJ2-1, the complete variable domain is EAGVAQSPRYKIIEKRQSVAFWCNPISGHATLYWYQQILGQGPKLLIQFQNNGVVDDSQLPKDRFSAERLKGVDSTLKIQPAKLEDSAVYLCASSALWTISYNEQFFGPGTRLTVL.

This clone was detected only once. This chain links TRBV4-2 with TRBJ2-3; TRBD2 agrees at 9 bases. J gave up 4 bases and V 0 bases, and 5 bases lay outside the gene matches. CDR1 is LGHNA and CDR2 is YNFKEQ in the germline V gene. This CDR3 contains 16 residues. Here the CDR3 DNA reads TGTGCCAGCAGCCAAGAGGGCGCGGGGGGGCCAGATACGCAGTATTTT. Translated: CASSQEGAGGPDTQYF.

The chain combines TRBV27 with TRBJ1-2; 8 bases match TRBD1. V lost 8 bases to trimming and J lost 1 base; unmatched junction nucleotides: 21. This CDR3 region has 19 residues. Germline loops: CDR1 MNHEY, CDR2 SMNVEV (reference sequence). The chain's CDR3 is CASGGSGSGGPPLNYGYTF. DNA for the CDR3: TGTGCCAGCGGAGGGTCAGGATCAGGGGGCCCGCCTCTTAACTATGGCTACACCTTC.

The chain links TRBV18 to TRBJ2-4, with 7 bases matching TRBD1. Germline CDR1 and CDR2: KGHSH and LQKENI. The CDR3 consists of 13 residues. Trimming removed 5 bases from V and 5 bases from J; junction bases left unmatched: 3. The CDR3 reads CASSITGENIQYF. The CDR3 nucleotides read TGTGCCAGCTCAATAACAGGGGAAAACATTCAGTACTTC. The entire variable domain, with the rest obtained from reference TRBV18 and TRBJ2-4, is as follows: NAGVMQNPRHLVRRRGQEARLRCSPMKGHSHVYWYRQLPEEGLKFMVYLQKENIIDESGMPKERFSAEFPKEGPSILRIQQVVRGDSAAYFCASSITGENIQYFGAGTRLSVL.

DNA for the CDR3: TGTGCCAGCAGCGCCGACAACACAGATACGCAGTATTTT. It translates to CASSADNTDTQYF. V gene TRBV6-5 combines with J gene TRBJ2-3; D gene uncertain. CDR1 and CDR2 (germline): MNHEY, SVGAGI. The CDR3 runs 13 residues. The V end lost 6 bases, the J end lost 2 bases, and 9 bases lay between the germline ends.

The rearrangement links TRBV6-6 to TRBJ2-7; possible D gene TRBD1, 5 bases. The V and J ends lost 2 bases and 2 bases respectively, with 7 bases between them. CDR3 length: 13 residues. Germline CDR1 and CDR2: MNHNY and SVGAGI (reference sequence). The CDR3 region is CASSYVRAYEQYV. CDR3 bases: TGTGCCAGCAGTTACGTCAGGGCCTACGAGCAGTACGTC.

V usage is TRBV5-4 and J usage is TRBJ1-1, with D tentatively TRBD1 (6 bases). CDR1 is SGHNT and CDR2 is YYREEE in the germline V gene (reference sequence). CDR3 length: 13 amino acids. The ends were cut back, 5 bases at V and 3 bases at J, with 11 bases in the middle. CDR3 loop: CASSQGTHTEAFF. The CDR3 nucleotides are TGTGCCAGCAGTCAGGGGACACACACTGAAGCTTTCTTT.

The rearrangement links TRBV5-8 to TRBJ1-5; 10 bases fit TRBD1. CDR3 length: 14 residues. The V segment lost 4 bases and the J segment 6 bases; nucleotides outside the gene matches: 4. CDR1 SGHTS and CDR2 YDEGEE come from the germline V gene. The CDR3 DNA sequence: TGTGCCAGCAGCCCCGACAGGGGGCGTCAGCCCCAGCATTTT. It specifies CASSPDRGRQPQHF. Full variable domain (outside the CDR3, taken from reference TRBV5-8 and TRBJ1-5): EAGVTQSPTHLIKTRGQQATLRCSPISGHTSVYWYQQALGLGLQFLLWYDEGEERNRGNFPPRFSGRQFPNYSSELNVNALELEDSALYLCASSPDRGRQPQHFGDGTRLSIL.

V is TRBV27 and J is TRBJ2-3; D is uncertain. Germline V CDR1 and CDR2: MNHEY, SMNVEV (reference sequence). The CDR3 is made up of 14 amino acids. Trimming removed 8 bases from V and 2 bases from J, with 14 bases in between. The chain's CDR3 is CASRRKEPTDTQYF. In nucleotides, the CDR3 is TGTGCCAGCCGGCGGAAGGAGCCCACAGATACGCAGTATTTT.

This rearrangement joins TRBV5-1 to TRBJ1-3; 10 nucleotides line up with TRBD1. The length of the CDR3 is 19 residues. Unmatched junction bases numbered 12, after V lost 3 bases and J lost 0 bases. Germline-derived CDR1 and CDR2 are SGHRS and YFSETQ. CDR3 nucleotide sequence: TGCGCCAGCAGCTCATCCAGCCGGGACAGGGGTCTCTCTGGAAACACCATATATTTT. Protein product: CASSSSSRDRGLSGNTIYF.

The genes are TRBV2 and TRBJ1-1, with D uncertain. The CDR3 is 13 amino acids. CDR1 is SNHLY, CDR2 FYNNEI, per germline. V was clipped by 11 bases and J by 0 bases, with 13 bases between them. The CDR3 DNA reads TGTGCCTTAGCGGCCAGCCTGAACACTGAAGCTTTCTTT. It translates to CALAASLNTEAFF.

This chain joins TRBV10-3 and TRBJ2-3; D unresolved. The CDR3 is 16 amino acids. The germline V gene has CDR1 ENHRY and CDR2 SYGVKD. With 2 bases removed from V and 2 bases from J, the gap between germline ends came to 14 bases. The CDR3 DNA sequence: TGTGCCATCAGTGAGGACTCGCTCGGTTACACAGATACGCAGTATTTT. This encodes CAISEDSLGYTDTQYF.

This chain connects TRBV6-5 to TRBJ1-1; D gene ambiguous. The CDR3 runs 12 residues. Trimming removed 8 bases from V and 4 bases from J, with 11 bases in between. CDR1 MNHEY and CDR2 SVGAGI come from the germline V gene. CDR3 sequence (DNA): TGTGCCAGCGGGGAGCTGGGCACTGAAGCTTTCTTT. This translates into CASGELGTEAFF.

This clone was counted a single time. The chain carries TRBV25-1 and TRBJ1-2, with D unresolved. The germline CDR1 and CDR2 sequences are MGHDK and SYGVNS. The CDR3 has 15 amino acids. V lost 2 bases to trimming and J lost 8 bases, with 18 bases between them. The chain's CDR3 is CASSEEGSPLRGYTF. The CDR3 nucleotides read TGTGCCAGCAGTGAAGAGGGCAGCCCGCTTCGGGGCTACACCTTC.

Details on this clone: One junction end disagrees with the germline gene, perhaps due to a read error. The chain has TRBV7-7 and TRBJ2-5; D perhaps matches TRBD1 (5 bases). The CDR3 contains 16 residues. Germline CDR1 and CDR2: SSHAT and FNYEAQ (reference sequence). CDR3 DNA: TGTGCTAGCAGCTTAGGCCGGCGGACACTGGGAGAGACCCAGTACTTC. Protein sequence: CASSLGRRTLGETQYF.

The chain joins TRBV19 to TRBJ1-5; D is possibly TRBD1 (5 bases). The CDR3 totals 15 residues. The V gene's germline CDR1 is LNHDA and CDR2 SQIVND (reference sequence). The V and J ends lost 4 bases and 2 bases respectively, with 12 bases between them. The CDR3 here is CASSTSPRGNQPQHF. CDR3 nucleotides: TGTGCCAGTAGTACCTCCCCCAGGGGCAATCAGCCCCAGCATTTT.

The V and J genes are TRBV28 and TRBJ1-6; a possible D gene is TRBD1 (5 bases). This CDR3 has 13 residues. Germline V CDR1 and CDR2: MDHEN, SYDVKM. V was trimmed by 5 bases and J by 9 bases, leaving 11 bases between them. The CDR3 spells CASSRQLSSPLHF. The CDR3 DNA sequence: TGTGCCAGCAGTCGACAGTTGTCTTCACCCCTCCACTTT.

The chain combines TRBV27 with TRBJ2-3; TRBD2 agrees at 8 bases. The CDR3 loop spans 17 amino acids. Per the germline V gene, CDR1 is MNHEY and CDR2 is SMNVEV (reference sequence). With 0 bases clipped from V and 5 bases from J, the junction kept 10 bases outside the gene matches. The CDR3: CASSLSVILAGRDTQYF. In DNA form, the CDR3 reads TGTGCCAGCAGTTTATCGGTGATCCTAGCGGGTAGAGATACGCAGTATTTT.

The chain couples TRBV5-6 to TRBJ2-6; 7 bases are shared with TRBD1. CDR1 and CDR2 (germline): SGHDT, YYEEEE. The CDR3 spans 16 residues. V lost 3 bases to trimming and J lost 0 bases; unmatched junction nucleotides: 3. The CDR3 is CASSWTGGSGANVLTF. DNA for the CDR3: TGTGCCAGCAGCTGGACAGGTGGCTCTGGGGCCAACGTCCTGACTTTC.

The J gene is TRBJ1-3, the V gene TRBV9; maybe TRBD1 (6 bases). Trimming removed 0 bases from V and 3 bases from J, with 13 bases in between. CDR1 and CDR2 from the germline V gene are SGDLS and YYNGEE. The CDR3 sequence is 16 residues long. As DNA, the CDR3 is TGTGCCAGCAGCGTAGATGGGGGGGCTCTTGGAAACACCATATATTTT. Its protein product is CASSVDGGALGNTIYF. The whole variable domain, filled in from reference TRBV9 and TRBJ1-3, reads DSGVTQTPKHLITATGQRVTLRCSPRSGDLSVYWYQQSLDQGLQFLIQYYNGEERAKGNILERFSAQQFPDLHSELNLSSLELGDSALYFCASSVDGGALGNTIYFGEGSWLTVV.

The CDR3 nucleotides read TGTGCCAGCAGTACGGGAAGGCGGTGGAATCAGCCCCAGCATTTT. Protein product: CASSTGRRWNQPQHF. V gene TRBV6-5 combines with J gene TRBJ1-5; D unclear. Germline loops: CDR1 MNHEY, CDR2 SVGAGI. With 5 bases removed from V and 4 bases from J, the gap between germline ends came to 15 bases. The CDR3 is 15 amino acids.

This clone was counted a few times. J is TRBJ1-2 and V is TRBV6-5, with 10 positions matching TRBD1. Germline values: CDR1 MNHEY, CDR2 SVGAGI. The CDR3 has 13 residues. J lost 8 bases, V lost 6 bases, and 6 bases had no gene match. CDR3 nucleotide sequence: TGTGCCAGCAGCGTGGACAGGGGGAGAGGCTACACCTTC. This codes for CASSVDRGRGYTF.